Listed below are T cell receptor beta chains from one sample, sequenced in a study of HIV-infected patients and healthy controls. A single record per CDR3 protein comes from TCRdb applying MiXCR to the 5' RACE reads. The table shows about 13,000 distinct CDR3 sequences, with around 9% occurring only once. Sequencing was performed on blood. The receptors stem from an adult in good health. Each CDR3 is given with its conserved first and last residue. The D gene is left open where the match is weak. The size field is filled for only some rows; it gives once, few, many or a size class.

cdr3_nt	cdr3_aa	clone_size	j_call	d_call	v_call
TGCAGCGCGCGCGCTAGCGGGGGCTCCTACAATGAGCAGTTCTTC	CSARASGGSYNEQFF	medium-sized	TRBJ2-1	TRBD2	TRBV29-1
TGTGCCAGCAGTGACCCCACGGGGGCTGGCGAGACCCAGTACTTC	CASSDPTGAGETQYF	many	TRBJ2-5	NA	TRBV25-1
TGTGCCAGCAGCTCCCCGAGGGCCAGGGTAGAGGCTGAAGCTTTCTTT	CASSSPRARVEAEAFF	few	TRBJ1-1	NA	TRBV7-9
TGCAGCGTTGAAGGGGGACGAGGAGGCGGCTACACCTTC	CSVEGGRGGGYTF	many	TRBJ1-2	NA	TRBV29-1
TGCAGTGCGGGGGACGCCCGCCCCCTCCACTTT	CSAGDARPLHF	medium-sized	TRBJ1-6	NA	TRBV20-1
TGTGCCAGCAGCTTGTGGGAGACCCAGTACTTC	CASSLWETQYF	many	TRBJ2-5	NA	TRBV7-2
TGTGCCAGCAGCGGGTACAGGTTGGGTACTGAAGCTTTCTTT	CASSGYRLGTEAFF	many	TRBJ1-1	NA	TRBV7-2
TGCAGCATATACAGTGGGTGGCGCGAGCAGTACTTC	CSIYSGWREQYF	medium-sized	TRBJ2-7	NA	TRBV29-1
TGTGCCACCGGCGAGACCCCCTACAATGAGCAGTTCTTC	CATGETPYNEQFF	many	TRBJ2-1	NA	TRBV15
TGTGCCTGGAGTGTAAGGTTCCGCAGGAACACTGAAGCTTTCTTT	CAWSVRFRRNTEAFF	medium-sized	TRBJ1-1	NA	TRBV30
TGCGCCAGCAGTGAAGGTCCTAGCGGGTTTACCTACGAGCAGTACTTC	CASSEGPSGFTYEQYF	many	TRBJ2-7	TRBD2	TRBV10-2
TGTGCCAGCAGTACGACAGAGTATGGCTACACCTTC	CASSTTEYGYTF	NA	TRBJ1-2	NA	TRBV12-3/TRBV12-4
TGTGCCAGTAGTATCTGGCAGGGTGGGGGCTTAAACTATGGCTACACCTTC	CASSIWQGGGLNYGYTF	many	TRBJ1-2	NA	TRBV19
TGTGCCAGCAGCGGAGCAGTGACTAGCACAGATACGCAGTATTTT	CASSGAVTSTDTQYF	NA	TRBJ2-3	NA	TRBV4-2
TGTGCCAGCTCACCAGGGGTTGGCTACACCTTC	CASSPGVGYTF	many	TRBJ1-2	NA	TRBV18
TGTGCCACCAGCAGAGATCTAGGAGCAGATGAGCAGTTCTTC	CATSRDLGADEQFF	NA	TRBJ2-1	NA	TRBV15
TGTGCCAGCAGCTTGTTGGGACAGGGGGCCTCCCTTTACGAGCAGTACTTC	CASSLLGQGASLYEQYF	many	TRBJ2-7	TRBD1	TRBV7-6
TGCAGTGCGAGATACATCAGCAAGAGCAATTCACCCCTCCACTTT	CSARYISKSNSPLHF	few	TRBJ1-6	NA	TRBV20-1
TGTGCCTGGAGCCGGATTAATTCACCCCTCCACTTT	CAWSRINSPLHF	many	TRBJ1-6	NA	TRBV30
TGTGCCAGCAGTTCCGAGGTCTACGAGCAGTACTTC	CASSSEVYEQYF	many	TRBJ2-7	NA	TRBV6-2/TRBV6-3
TGTGCCAGCAGTTTAGTAAACAGGGGCCTCTTGATGAACACTGAAGCTTTCTTT	CASSLVNRGLLMNTEAFF	few	TRBJ1-1	TRBD1	TRBV12-3/TRBV12-4
TGCGCCAGCAGCCAAGATCGACAGGGAGTGACGATGAACACTGAAGCTTTCTTT	CASSQDRQGVTMNTEAFF	few	TRBJ1-1	TRBD1	TRBV4-3